This T cell receptor beta chain was retrieved from a study of CD8 T cells in ankylosing spondylitis. General study points: Seemingly distinctive of ankylosing spondylitis blood was a TCR beta motif formed by eight highly homologous variants. Past research had described some motif variants in reactive arthritis synovial fluid and blood. Disease-associated clones were reportedly significantly overrepresented in matched ankylosing spondylitis synovial fluid. Those disease-linked clones were CD8+; they were also relatively rare in peripheral blood.

Generation of TCR beta libraries employed quantitative 5'-RACE incorporating molecular barcodes. TCRdb re-analysed the 5' RACE reads in MiXCR, keeping a single row per CDR3 protein. The sample shows more than 600,000 distinct CDR3 sequences, 19% of them seen only once. The V end lost 0 bases, the J end lost 2 bases, and 5 bases lay between the germline ends. The length of the CDR3 is 12 residues. CDR1 and CDR2 (germline): GTSNPN, SVGIG (reference sequence). To note about this clonotype: Its antigen remains unknown.

This chain joins TRBV30 and TRBJ2-7; the D is unclear. This TCR derives from a male donor with ankylosing spondylitis. The specimen sequenced was blood, either unsorted or a sorted T cell fraction (not recorded which). In DNA form, the CDR3 reads TGTGCCTGGAGTGTCGGCACCTACGAGCAGTACTTC. Its protein is CAWSVGTYEQYF. The full variable domain, with the rest looked up from reference TRBV30 and TRBJ2-7, is SQTIHQWPATLVQPVGSPLSLECTVEGTSNPNLYWYRQAAGRGLQLLFYSVGIGQISSEVPQNLSASRPQDRQFILSSKKLLLSDSGFYLCAWSVGTYEQYFGPGTRLTVT.